This T cell receptor beta chain is drawn from a study of T cell repertoires in cytomegalovirus infection. For the study at large: Public signatures in TCR beta pointed to CMV infection and matching HLA type.

Trimming took off 3 bases at V and 1 base at J, with 15 bases between the two ends. The CDR3 length is 16 residues. Germline CDR1 SNHLY, CDR2 FYNNEI. TCRdb reprocessed the reads via MiXCR and lists one record per CDR3 protein. The sample contains about 150,000 distinct CDR3 sequences, roughly 32% of which appear only once. Study results and caveats: Carriage of CMV together with the relevant HLA was identifiable through cumulative public TCR beta family frequency. It was HLA-C-restricted CMV-specific TCR beta clonotypes that dominated the response ex vivo.

As to this clonotype: Its antigen is not identified.

The V gene is TRBV2, the J gene TRBJ1-1, with D perhaps TRBD1 (6 bases). The specimen was CD8+ T cells from cultured PBMCs, collected from culture after CMV antigen stimulation. The receptor comes from a human donor in good health (CMV status not recorded). Some clones in this sample may be carry-over from other donors' samples. The CDR3 DNA reads TGTGCCAGCAGTGACTTCCCAGGGGCAACGAACACTGAAGCTTTCTTT. This sequence encodes CASSDFPGATNTEAFF. Variable domain in full (rest from reference TRBV2 and TRBJ1-1): EPEVTQTPSHQVTQMGQEVILRCVPISNHLYFYWYRQILGQKVEFLVSFYNNEISEKSEIFDDQFSVERPDGSNFTLKIRSTKLEDSAMYFCASSDFPGATNTEAFFGQGTRLTVV.